This paragraph reports one T cell receptor (beta chain). The antigen is unknown. This table comes from immunoSEQ multiplex PCR, and its TCRdb copy is limited to in-frame clones, with some not included. The sample lists tens of thousands of clones, around 87% seen once, with roughly 2.5% in the top ten. V dropped 5 bases and J dropped 0 bases, with 17 bases sitting between them. CDR1 and CDR2 from the germline V gene are MNHEY and SMNVEV (reference sequence). The CDR3 totals 17 residues. This sample stems from a study of T cells in localized non-small cell lung cancer. Overall study findings and caveats: Clonality peaked in uninvolved adjacent lung rather than tumor.

This specimen was PBMCs, taken before any cancer treatment. This clonotype originated in a man aged 40 to 75 with stage II lung adenocarcinoma. The chain couples TRBV27 to TRBJ1-5, with a possible D match to TRBD1 (5 bases). CDR3 protein: CASSPQGVGYSNQPQHF. The CDR3 DNA is TGTGCCAGCAGTCCCCAAGGGGTAGGATATAGCAATCAGCCCCAGCATTTT.